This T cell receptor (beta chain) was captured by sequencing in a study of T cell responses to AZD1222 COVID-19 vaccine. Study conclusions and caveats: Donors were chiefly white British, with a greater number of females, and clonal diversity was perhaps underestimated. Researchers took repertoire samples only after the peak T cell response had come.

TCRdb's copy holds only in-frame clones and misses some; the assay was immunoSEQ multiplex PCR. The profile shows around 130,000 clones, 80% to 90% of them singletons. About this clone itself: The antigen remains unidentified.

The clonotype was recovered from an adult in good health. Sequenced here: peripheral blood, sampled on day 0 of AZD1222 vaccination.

CDR3 sequence: CASSEFPAGYGYTF. The CDR3 coding sequence is TGTGCCAGCAGTGAATTCCCGGCCGGCTATGGCTACACCTTC. The genes are TRBV2 and TRBJ1-2; no reliable D call. The germline CDR1 and CDR2 sequences are SNHLY and FYNNEI. The CDR3 is made up of 14 amino acids. With 2 bases removed from V and 4 bases from J, the gap between germline ends came to 11 bases.